Listed below are T cell receptor beta chains from one sample, sequenced in a study of cytomegalovirus exposure and HLA in healthy donors. Profiled with immunoSEQ multiplex PCR; TCRdb holds only in-frame clones, not every one. The sample comprises about 140,000 clones, around 75% of which are singletons, and around 11% rests with the top ten. The specimen sequenced was PBMCs. The receptors originated from a man between 18 and 35 years old in good health and CMV-seropositive. Both conserved end residues are part of each CDR3. D genes are given only for firm matches. A row's size may be missing; if present it is once, few, many or a size class.

V: TRBV7-3
J: TRBJ1-1
size: NA
D: NA
DNA: TGTGCCAGCAGCCAAGCCGGGGGAGGTATCACTGAAGCTTTCTTT
CDR3: CASSQAGGGITEAFF

V: TRBV7-8
J: TRBJ2-7
size: few
D: TRBD2
DNA: TGTGCCAGCAGCTTAAGGCGGACTAGCGGAGCGTACGAGCAGTACTTC
CDR3: CASSLRRTSGAYEQYF

V: TRBV5-4
J: TRBJ2-3
size: NA
D: TRBD2
DNA: TGTGCCAGCAGCGGAGGACTAGCGGGATCAGATACGCAGTATTTT
CDR3: CASSGGLAGSDTQYF

V: TRBV11-2
J: TRBJ2-3
size: NA
D: NA
DNA: TGTGCCAGCACTCAGGGGGCGGGAGGGGGTACGCAGTATTTT
CDR3: CASTQGAGGGTQYF

V: TRBV21-1
J: TRBJ1-4
size: NA
D: NA
DNA: TGTGCCAGCACCAACTTGCGGGGGCAGAGGGAAAAACTGTTTTTT
CDR3: CASTNLRGQREKLFF

V: TRBV9
J: TRBJ2-2
size: NA
D: TRBD2
DNA: TGTGCCAGCAGCCTTAGCGGGAGTGGGGGCACCGGGGAGCTGTTTTTT
CDR3: CASSLSGSGGTGELFF

V: TRBV7-2
J: TRBJ2-2
size: NA
D: NA
DNA: TGTGCCAGCAGCTTGCTCGGGAGCGGGGAGCTGTTTTTT
CDR3: CASSLLGSGELFF

V: TRBV6-1
J: TRBJ1-4
size: NA
D: TRBD1
DNA: TGTGCCAGCAGGTGGGGACAGATGACGGAAAAACTGTTTTTT
CDR3: CASRWGQMTEKLFF

V: TRBV4-1
J: TRBJ2-7
size: NA
D: TRBD2
DNA: TGCGCCAGCAGCCAAGGGGTTACTAGCGGGAGCTACGAGCAGTACTTC
CDR3: CASSQGVTSGSYEQYF

V: TRBV4-1
J: TRBJ2-1
size: NA
D: TRBD2
DNA: TGCGCCAGCAGCCAAGTAAGCGGGATTAAATACAATGAGCAGTTCTTC
CDR3: CASSQVSGIKYNEQFF

V: TRBV19
J: TRBJ2-3
size: NA
D: NA
DNA: TGTGCCAGTAGCAGTGCCCTCGACACAGATACGCAGTATTTT
CDR3: CASSSALDTDTQYF

V: TRBV9
J: TRBJ2-5
size: NA
D: TRBD2
DNA: TGTGCCAGCAGCGTGTTCGGGAGGGCCGGAGGAGAGACCCAGTACTTC
CDR3: CASSVFGRAGGETQYF

V: TRBV7-9
J: TRBJ2-7
size: few
D: NA
DNA: TGTGCCAGCAGCTGGGGAGGTCAGCAGTACTTC
CDR3: CASSWGGQQYF

V: TRBV28
J: TRBJ2-2
size: once
D: NA
DNA: TGTGCCAGTTCAGGGGATAAGAGGACCGGGGAGCTGTTTTTT
CDR3: CASSGDKRTGELFF

V: TRBV5-4
J: TRBJ2-7
size: NA
D: TRBD2
DNA: TGTGCCAGCAGCGGCCCCCGGGCGGGAGGGCCCCGTGAGCAGTACTTC
CDR3: CASSGPRAGGPREQYF

V: TRBV25-1
J: TRBJ2-7
size: once
D: NA
DNA: TGTGCCAGCAGTGGGGGGCCGCACTCAACCTACGAGCAGTACTTC
CDR3: CASSGGPHSTYEQYF

V: TRBV30
J: TRBJ2-6
size: NA
D: NA
DNA: TGTGCCTGGAGCAACGTGCGGCGCTCTGGGGCCAACGTCCTGACTTTC
CDR3: CAWSNVRRSGANVLTF

V: TRBV6-5
J: TRBJ1-5
size: NA
D: TRBD1
DNA: TGTGCCAGCAGTTCCAAAGGACAGGGGCATCAGCCCCAGCATTTT
CDR3: CASSSKGQGHQPQHF

V: TRBV30
J: TRBJ2-1
size: NA
D: NA
DNA: TGTGCCTGTTCCCTCCAGGGGTTTGATGAGCAGTTCTTC
CDR3: CACSLQGFDEQFF

V: TRBV10-3
J: TRBJ2-5
size: NA
D: NA
DNA: TGTGCCACCCAAAAACCCCCAGACGACGCGGCCCAGTACTTC
CDR3: CATQKPPDDAAQYF

V: TRBV28
J: TRBJ2-7
size: few
D: NA
DNA: TGTGCCAGCAGAGAGGACGGGACTCCCTCCTACGAGCAGTACTTC
CDR3: CASREDGTPSYEQYF

V: TRBV5-8
J: TRBJ2-7
size: NA
D: NA
DNA: TGTGCCAGCAGCTTTATCCAGGGCCATCAGGGGCAGTACTTC
CDR3: CASSFIQGHQGQYF

V: TRBV9
J: TRBJ2-7
size: NA
D: NA
DNA: TGTGCCAGCAGCGCCCTGCCACTAACCATTGGGGAGCAGTACTTC
CDR3: CASSALPLTIGEQYF

V: TRBV11-2
J: TRBJ2-7
size: NA
D: TRBD1
DNA: TGTGCCAGCAGCATTAGTCCGGGGGACAGGGGTTACGAGCAGTACTTC
CDR3: CASSISPGDRGYEQYF

V: TRBV7-8
J: TRBJ1-1
size: NA
D: TRBD1
DNA: TGTGCCAGCAGCCTTCCAGGGGGCGTCGGCACTGAAGCTTTCTTT
CDR3: CASSLPGGVGTEAFF

V: TRBV28
J: TRBJ2-3
size: NA
D: TRBD1
DNA: TGTGCCAGCACTAGGTGGGGGACAGGGGAAGATACGCAGTATTTT
CDR3: CASTRWGTGEDTQYF

V: TRBV5-1
J: TRBJ2-1
size: NA
D: NA
DNA: TGCGCCAGCAGCTTGGACGGGAGAGAGGAGGATGAGCAGTTCTTC
CDR3: CASSLDGREEDEQFF

V: TRBV27
J: TRBJ2-7
size: NA
D: TRBD2
DNA: TGTGCCAGCCACGGTCCCGGGGTTAGCGGGAATCACTACGAGCAGTACTTC
CDR3: CASHGPGVSGNHYEQYF

V: TRBV9
J: TRBJ2-2
size: NA
D: NA
DNA: TGTGCCAGCAGCTGGGCGTCCGGGGAGCTGTTTTTT
CDR3: CASSWASGELFF

V: TRBV18
J: TRBJ2-7
size: NA
D: TRBD2
DNA: TGTGCCAGCTCACCGGGACTAGCGGGAGGGCCAATCGACGAGCAGTACTTC
CDR3: CASSPGLAGGPIDEQYF

V: TRBV7-9
J: TRBJ1-4
size: NA
D: NA
DNA: TGTGCCAGCAGCGTTCGACAGGCAACTAATGAAAAACTGTTTTTT
CDR3: CASSVRQATNEKLFF

V: TRBV11-2
J: TRBJ2-4
size: few
D: NA
DNA: TGTGCCAGCAGCTCATTGAGCGACCTTAAAAACATTCAGTACTTC
CDR3: CASSSLSDLKNIQYF

V: TRBV28
J: TRBJ2-5
size: NA
D: TRBD1
DNA: TGTGCCAGCAGTACTACCGGGACAGGGAAAGAGACCCAGTACTTC
CDR3: CASSTTGTGKETQYF

V: TRBV28
J: TRBJ2-3
size: once
D: NA
DNA: TGTGCCAGCAGTTCAACCGAACAGGGAGATACGCAGTATTTT
CDR3: CASSSTEQGDTQYF

V: TRBV5-4
J: TRBJ1-4
size: NA
D: NA
DNA: TGTGCCAGCAGCAAACAGGACAGCTTAAATGAAAAACTGTTTTTT
CDR3: CASSKQDSLNEKLFF

V: TRBV7-9
J: TRBJ1-5
size: NA
D: TRBD1
DNA: TGTGCCAGCAGCCGGACAGGTATCAACCAGCCCCAGCATTTT
CDR3: CASSRTGINQPQHF

V: TRBV19
J: TRBJ1-3
size: once
D: NA
DNA: TGTGCCAGCTGTGTTACGGCTGGAAACACCATATATTTT
CDR3: CASCVTAGNTIYF

V: TRBV29-1
J: TRBJ2-1
size: NA
D: NA
DNA: TGCAGCTTCTCAGGAAGTTACAATGAGCAGTTCTTC
CDR3: CSFSGSYNEQFF

V: TRBV12-5
J: TRBJ1-1
size: NA
D: NA
DNA: TGTGCTAGTGGTTTGGTACTTCGGTTGGCAGCCTTGGGGCGGAGCAACACTGAAGCTTTCTTT
CDR3: CASGLVLRLAALGRSNTEAFF

V: TRBV5-8
J: TRBJ2-2
size: NA
D: TRBD1
DNA: TGTGCCAGCAGCTTACCAGGGACAGGGGGTATCGGGGAGCTGTTTTTT
CDR3: CASSLPGTGGIGELFF

V: TRBV7-2
J: TRBJ2-3
size: few
D: TRBD2
DNA: TGTGCCAGCAGCCCAGAGACTAGCGGGATCACAGATACGCAGTATTTT
CDR3: CASSPETSGITDTQYF

V: TRBV7-2
J: TRBJ2-1
size: few
D: TRBD2
DNA: TGTGCCAGCAGCTCCAGAATATTAGCGGGAGGGGCCTACAATGAGCAGTTCTTC
CDR3: CASSSRILAGGAYNEQFF

V: TRBV6-4
J: TRBJ2-1
size: few
D: TRBD2
DNA: TGTGCCAGCAGTGACTCAGCGGGAGGAAAGAATGAGCAGTTCTTC
CDR3: CASSDSAGGKNEQFF

V: TRBV28
J: TRBJ2-1
size: NA
D: TRBD1
DNA: TGTGCCAGCAGATCCTCGGGACAGGGGAAGAGGTATGAGCAGTTCTTC
CDR3: CASRSSGQGKRYEQFF

V: TRBV7-3
J: TRBJ2-1
size: NA
D: TRBD2
DNA: TGTGCCAGCAGCCCAGGGACTAGCGGGGGGAGGGAATTCTTC
CDR3: CASSPGTSGGREFF